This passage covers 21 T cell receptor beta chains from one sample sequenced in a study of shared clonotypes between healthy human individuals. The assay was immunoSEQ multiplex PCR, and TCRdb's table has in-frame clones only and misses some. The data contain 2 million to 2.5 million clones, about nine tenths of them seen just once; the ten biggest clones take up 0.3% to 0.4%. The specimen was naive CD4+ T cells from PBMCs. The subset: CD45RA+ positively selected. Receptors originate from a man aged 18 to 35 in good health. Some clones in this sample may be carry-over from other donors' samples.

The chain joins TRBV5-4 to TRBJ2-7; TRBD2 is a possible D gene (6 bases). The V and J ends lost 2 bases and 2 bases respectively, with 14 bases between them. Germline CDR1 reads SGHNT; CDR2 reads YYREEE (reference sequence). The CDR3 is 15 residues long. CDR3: CASSFPGTGPYEQYF. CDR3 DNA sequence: TGTGCCAGCAGCTTCCCCGGGACTGGGCCCTACGAGCAGTACTTC.

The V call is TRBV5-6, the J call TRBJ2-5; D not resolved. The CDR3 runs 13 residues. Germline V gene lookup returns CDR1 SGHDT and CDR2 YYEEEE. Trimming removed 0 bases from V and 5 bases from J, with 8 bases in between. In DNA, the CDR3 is TGTGCCAGCAGCTTGGGTTCAGAGGAGACCCAGTACTTC. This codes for CASSLGSEETQYF.

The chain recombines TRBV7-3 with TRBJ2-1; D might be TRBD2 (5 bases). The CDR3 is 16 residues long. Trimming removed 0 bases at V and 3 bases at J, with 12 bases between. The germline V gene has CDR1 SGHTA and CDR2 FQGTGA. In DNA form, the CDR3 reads TGTGCCAGCAGCTTAACACGGCTAGCTCTCTACAATGAGCAGTTCTTC. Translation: CASSLTRLALYNEQFF. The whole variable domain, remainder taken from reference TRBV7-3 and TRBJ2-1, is GAGVSQTPSNKVTEKGKYVELRCDPISGHTALYWYRQSLGQGPEFLIYFQGTGAADDSGLPNDRFFAVRPEGSVSTLKIQRTERGDSAVYLCASSLTRLALYNEQFFGPGTRLTVL.

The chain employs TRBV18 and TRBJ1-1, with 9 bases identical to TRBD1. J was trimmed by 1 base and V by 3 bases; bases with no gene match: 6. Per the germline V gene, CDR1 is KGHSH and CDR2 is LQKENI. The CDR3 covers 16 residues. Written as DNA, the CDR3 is TGTGCCAGCTCACCCCGACAGGGGGATGGGAACACTGAAGCTTTCTTT. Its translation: CASSPRQGDGNTEAFF.

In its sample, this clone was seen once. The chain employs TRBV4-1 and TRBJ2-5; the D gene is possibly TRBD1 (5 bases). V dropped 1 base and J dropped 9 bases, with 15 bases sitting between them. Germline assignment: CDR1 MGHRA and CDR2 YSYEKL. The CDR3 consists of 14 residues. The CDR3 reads CASSQVGQLYPQYF. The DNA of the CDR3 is TGCGCCAGCAGCCAAGTGGGGCAACTTTACCCCCAGTACTTC.

The CDR3 DNA is TGCGCCAGCAGGTCCCCAGCAGACACCGGGGAGCTGTTTTTT. Its protein product is CASRSPADTGELFF. This chain joins TRBV5-1 and TRBJ2-2; D not resolved. The CDR3 consists of 14 residues. Deletions cut 5 bases from V and 3 bases from J, with 11 bases between. Germline V CDR1 and CDR2: SGHRS, YFSETQ.

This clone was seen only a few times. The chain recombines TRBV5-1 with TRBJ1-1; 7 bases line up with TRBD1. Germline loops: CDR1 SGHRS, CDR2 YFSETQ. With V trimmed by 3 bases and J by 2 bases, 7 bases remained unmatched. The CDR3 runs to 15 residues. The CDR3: CASSYRTGDNTEAFF. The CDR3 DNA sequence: TGCGCCAGCAGCTACAGGACAGGCGATAACACTGAAGCTTTCTTT.

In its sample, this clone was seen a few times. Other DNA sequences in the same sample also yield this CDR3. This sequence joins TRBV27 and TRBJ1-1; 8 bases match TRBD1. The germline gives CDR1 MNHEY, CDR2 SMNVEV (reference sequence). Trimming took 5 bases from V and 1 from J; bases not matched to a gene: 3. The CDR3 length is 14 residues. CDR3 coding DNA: TGTGCCAGCAGTCCCCAGGGGGCGAACACTGAAGCTTTCTTT. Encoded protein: CASSPQGANTEAFF.

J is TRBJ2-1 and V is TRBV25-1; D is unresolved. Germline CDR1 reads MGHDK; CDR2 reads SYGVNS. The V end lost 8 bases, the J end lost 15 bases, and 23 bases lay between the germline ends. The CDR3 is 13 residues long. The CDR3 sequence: CASSPVVGKARFF. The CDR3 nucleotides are TGTGCCAGCTCACCCGTGGTGGGCAAAGCAAGGTTCTTC.

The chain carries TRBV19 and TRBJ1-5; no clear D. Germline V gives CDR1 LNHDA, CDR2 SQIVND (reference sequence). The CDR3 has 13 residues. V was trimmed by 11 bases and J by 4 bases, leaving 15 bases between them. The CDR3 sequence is CASQGRENQPQHF. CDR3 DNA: TGTGCCTCCCAAGGGAGGGAAAATCAGCCCCAGCATTTT.

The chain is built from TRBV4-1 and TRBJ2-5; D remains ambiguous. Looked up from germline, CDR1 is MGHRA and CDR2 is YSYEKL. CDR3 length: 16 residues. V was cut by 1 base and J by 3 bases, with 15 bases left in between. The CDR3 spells CASSQVGQDDEETQYF. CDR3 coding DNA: TGCGCCAGCAGCCAAGTAGGGCAGGATGATGAAGAGACCCAGTACTTC.

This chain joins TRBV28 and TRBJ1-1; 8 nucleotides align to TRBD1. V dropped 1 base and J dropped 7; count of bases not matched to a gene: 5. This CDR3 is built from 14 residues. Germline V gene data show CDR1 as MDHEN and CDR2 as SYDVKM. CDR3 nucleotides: TGTGCCAGCAGTTTATCAGGGGGCGCCATTGAAGCTTTCTTT. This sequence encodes CASSLSGGAIEAFF.

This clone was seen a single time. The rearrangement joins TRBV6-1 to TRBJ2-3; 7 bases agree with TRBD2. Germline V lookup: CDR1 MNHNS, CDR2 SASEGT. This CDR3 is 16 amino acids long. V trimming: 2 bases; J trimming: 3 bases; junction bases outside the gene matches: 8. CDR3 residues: CASSEFLPGGTDTQYF. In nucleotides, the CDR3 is TGTGCCAGCAGTGAATTTCTCCCCGGGGGGACAGATACGCAGTATTTT.

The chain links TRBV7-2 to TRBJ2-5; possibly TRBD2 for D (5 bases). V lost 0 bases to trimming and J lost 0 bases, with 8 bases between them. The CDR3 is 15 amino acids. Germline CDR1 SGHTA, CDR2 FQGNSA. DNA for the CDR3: TGTGCCAGCAGCTTAGCGCGCGGGTACCAAGAGACCCAGTACTTC. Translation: CASSLARGYQETQYF.

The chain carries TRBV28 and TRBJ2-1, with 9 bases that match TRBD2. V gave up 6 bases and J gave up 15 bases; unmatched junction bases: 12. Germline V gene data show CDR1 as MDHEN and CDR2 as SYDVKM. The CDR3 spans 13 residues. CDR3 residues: CASRGLSGSLWFF. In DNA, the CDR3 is TGTGCCAGCAGAGGCCTTAGCGGGAGTTTATGGTTCTTC.

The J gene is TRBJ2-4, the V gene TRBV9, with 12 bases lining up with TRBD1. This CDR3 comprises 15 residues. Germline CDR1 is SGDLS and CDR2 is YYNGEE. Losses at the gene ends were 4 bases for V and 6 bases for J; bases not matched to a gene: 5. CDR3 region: CASSHSGQGANIQYF. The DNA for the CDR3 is TGTGCCAGCAGCCATTCGGGACAGGGGGCAAACATTCAGTACTTC.

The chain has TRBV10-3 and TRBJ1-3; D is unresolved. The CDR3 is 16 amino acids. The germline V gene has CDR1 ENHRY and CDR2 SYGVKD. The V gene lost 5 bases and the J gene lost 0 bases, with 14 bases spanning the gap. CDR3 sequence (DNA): TGTGCCATCAGTAAAAGGCGTGGAGACTCTGGAAACACCATATATTTT. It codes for CAISKRRGDSGNTIYF.

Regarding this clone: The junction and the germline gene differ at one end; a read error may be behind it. CDR3 coding DNA: TGTGCCAGCTCGCTACTCCCGGGACAGCCTTCTTTC. It encodes CASSLLPGQPSF. This chain links TRBV18 with TRBJ2-7; 7 positions match TRBD1. This CDR3 spans 12 amino acids. The germline gives CDR1 KGHSH, CDR2 LQKENI.

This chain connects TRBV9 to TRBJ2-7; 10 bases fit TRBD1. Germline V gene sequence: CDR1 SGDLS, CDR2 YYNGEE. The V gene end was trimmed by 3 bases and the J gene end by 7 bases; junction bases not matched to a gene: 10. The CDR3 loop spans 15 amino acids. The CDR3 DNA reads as TGTGCCAGCAGCGCTTCGGGACAGGGGATAGCTGAGCAGTACTTC. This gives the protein CASSASGQGIAEQYF.

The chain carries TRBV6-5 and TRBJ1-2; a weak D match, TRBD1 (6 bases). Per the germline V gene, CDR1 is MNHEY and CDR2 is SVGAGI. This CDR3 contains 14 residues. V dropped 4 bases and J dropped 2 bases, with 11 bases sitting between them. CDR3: CASSSWDKNYGYTF. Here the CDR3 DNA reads TGTGCCAGCAGTTCCTGGGACAAAAACTATGGCTACACCTTC.

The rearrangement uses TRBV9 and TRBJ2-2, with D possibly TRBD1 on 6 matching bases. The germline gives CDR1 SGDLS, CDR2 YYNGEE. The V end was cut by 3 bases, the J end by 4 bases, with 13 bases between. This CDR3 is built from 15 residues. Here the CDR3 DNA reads TGTGCCAGCAGCGAACAGGGACGTAGCACCGGGGAGCTGTTTTTT. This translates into CASSEQGRSTGELFF.